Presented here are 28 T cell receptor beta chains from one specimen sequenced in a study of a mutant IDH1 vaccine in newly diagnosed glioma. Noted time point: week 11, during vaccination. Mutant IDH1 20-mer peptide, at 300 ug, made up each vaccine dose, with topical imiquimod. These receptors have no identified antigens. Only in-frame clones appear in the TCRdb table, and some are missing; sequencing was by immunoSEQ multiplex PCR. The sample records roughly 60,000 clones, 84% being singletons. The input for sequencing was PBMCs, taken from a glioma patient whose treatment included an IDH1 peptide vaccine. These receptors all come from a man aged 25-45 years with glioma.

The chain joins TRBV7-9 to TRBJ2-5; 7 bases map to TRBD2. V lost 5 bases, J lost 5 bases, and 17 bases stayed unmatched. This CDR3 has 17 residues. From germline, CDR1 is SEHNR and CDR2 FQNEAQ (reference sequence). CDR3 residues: CASSDPPLERGWETQYF. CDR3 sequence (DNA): TGTGCCAGCAGCGATCCTCCCCTAGAGCGGGGCTGGGAGACCCAGTACTTC.

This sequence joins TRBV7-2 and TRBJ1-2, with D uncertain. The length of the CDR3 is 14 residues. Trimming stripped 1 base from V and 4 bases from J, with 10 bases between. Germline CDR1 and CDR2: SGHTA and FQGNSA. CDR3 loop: CASSLDWQTYGYTF. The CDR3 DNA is TGTGCCAGCAGCTTAGATTGGCAGACCTATGGCTACACCTTC.

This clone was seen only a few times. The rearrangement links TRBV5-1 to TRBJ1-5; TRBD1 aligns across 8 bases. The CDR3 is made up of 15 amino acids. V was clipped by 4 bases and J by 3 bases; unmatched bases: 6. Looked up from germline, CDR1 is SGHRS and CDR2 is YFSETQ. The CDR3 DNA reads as TGCGCCAGCAGCACGGGGACAGGCCACAATCAGCCCCAGCATTTT. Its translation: CASSTGTGHNQPQHF. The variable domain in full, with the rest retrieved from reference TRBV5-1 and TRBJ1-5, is KAGVTQTPRYLIKTRGQQVTLSCSPISGHRSVSWYQQTPGQGLQFLFEYFSETQRNKGNFPGRFSGRQFSNSRSEMNVSTLELGDSALYLCASSTGTGHNQPQHFGDGTRLSIL.

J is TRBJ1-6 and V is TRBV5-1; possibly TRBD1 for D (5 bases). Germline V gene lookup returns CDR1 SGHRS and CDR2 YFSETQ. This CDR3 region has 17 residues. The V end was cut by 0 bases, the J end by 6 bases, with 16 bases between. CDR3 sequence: CASSLGTGGMSNSPLHF. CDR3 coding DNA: TGCGCCAGCAGCTTGGGAACGGGGGGTATGAGTAATTCACCCCTCCACTTT.

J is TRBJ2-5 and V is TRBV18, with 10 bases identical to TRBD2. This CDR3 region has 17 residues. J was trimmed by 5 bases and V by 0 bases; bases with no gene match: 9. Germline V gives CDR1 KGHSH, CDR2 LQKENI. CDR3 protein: CASSPPWQRGGRETQYF. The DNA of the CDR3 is TGTGCCAGCTCACCACCGTGGCAGCGGGGGGGACGGGAGACCCAGTACTTC.

Written as DNA, the CDR3 is TGTGCCAGCAGCCAAGCCGTAAACAGGGATGGAAACACCATATATTTT. Translated: CASSQAVNRDGNTIYF. This chain connects TRBV4-2 to TRBJ1-3, with D possibly TRBD1 on 6 matching bases. V lost 1 base and J 3 bases, leaving 13 bases between the germline ends. Germline CDR1 is LGHNA and CDR2 is YNFKEQ. This CDR3 spans 16 amino acids.

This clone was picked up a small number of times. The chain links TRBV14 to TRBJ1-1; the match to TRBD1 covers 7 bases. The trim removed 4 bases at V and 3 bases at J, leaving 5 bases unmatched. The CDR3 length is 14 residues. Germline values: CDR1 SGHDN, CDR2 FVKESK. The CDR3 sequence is CASSLGQPHTEAFF. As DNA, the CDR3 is TGTGCCAGCAGCCTGGGACAGCCTCACACTGAAGCTTTCTTT. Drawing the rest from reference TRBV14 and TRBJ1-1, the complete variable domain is EAGVTQFPSHSVIEKGQTVTLRCDPISGHDNLYWYRRVMGKEIKFLLHFVKESKQDESGMPNNRFLAERTGGTYSTLKVQPAELEDSGVYFCASSLGQPHTEAFFGQGTRLTVV.

Here the CDR3 reads CASSLDQGGEQFF. The DNA for the CDR3 is TGTGCCAGCAGCTTGGACCAGGGCGGTGAGCAGTTCTTC. The rearrangement uses TRBV5-4 and TRBJ2-1, with TRBD1 as a possible D gene (5 bases). V was shortened by 0 bases and J by 9 bases, with 10 bases between the two germline ends. Per germline, CDR1 SGHNT and CDR2 YYREEE (reference sequence). The CDR3 runs to 13 residues. Full variable domain (missing parts from reference TRBV5-4 and TRBJ2-1): ETGVTQSPTHLIKTRGQQVTLRCSSQSGHNTVSWYQQALGQGPQFIFQYYREEENGRGNFPPRFSGLQFPNYSSELNVNALELDDSALYLCASSLDQGGEQFFGPGTRLTVL.

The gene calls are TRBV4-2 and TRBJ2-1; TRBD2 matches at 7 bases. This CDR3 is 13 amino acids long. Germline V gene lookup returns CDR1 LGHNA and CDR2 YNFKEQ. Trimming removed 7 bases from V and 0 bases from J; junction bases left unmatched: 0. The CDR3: CASTGGSYNEQFF. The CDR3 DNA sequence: TGTGCCAGCACGGGGGGCTCCTACAATGAGCAGTTCTTC.

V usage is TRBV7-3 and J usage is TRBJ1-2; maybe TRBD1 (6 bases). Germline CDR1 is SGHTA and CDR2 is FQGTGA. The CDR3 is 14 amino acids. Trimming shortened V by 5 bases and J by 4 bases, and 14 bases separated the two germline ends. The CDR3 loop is CASSMTGEGYGYTF. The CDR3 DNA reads TGTGCCAGCAGCATGACAGGCGAGGGCTATGGCTACACCTTC.

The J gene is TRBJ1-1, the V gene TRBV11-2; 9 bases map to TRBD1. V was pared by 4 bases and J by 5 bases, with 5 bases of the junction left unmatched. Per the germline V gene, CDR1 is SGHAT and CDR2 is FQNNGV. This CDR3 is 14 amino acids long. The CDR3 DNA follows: TGTGCCAGCAGCTCACAGGGGGCGCGGACTGAAGCTTTCTTT. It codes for CASSSQGARTEAFF.

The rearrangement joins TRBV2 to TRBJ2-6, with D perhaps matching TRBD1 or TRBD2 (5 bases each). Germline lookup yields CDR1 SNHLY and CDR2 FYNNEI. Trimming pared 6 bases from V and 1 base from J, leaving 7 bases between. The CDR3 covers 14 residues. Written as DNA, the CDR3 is TGTGCCAGCAGGGGGGTTTCTGGGGCCAACGTCCTGACTTTC. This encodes CASRGVSGANVLTF.

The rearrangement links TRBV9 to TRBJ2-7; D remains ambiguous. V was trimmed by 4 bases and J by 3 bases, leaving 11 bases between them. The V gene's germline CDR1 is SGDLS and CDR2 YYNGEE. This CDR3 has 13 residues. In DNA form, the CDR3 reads TGTGCCAGCAGCCCCGGGCTGCACTACGAGCAGTACTTC. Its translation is CASSPGLHYEQYF.

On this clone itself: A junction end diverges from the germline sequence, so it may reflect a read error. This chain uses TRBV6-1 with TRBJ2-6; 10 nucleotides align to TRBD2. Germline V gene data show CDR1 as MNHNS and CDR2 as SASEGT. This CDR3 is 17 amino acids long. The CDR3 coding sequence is TGTGCCATCAGTGAACAGCGGGGGGGCAGTGGGGCCAACGTCCTGACTTTC. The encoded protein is CAISEQRGGSGANVLTF.

The CDR3 protein is CASSWAGQGYTGELFF. CDR3 sequence (DNA): TGTGCCAGCAGCTGGGCGGGACAGGGCTACACCGGGGAGCTGTTTTTT. V and J are TRBV5-6 and TRBJ2-2, with 9 nucleotides matching TRBD1. This CDR3 comprises 16 residues. Germline-derived CDR1 and CDR2 are SGHDT and YYEEEE. With V trimmed by 3 bases and J by 3 bases, 6 bases remained unmatched.

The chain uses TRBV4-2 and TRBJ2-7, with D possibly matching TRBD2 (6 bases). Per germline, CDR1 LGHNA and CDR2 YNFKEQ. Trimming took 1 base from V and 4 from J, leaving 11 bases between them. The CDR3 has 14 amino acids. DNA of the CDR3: TGTGCCAGCAGCCAAGGGGACTTTTTATACGAGCAGTACTTC. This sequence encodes CASSQGDFLYEQYF.

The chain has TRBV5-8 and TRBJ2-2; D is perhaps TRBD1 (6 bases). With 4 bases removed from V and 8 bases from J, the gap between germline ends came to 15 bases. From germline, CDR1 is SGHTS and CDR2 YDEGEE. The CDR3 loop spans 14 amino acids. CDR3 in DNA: TGTGCCAGCAGCCCCCACAGGGAAACGGGGGAGCTGTTTTTT. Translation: CASSPHRETGELFF.

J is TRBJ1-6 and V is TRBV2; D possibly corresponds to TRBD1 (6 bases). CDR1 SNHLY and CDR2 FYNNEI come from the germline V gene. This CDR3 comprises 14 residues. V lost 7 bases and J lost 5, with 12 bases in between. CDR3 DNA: TGTGCCAGCACCCGGGCAGGGGATAATTCACCCCTCCACTTT. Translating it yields CASTRAGDNSPLHF.

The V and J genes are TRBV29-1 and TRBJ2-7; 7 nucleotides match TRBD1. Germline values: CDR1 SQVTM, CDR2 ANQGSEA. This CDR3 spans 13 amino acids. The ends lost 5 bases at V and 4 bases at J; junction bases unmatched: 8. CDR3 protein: CSVTGTDKYEQYF. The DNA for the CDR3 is TGCAGCGTTACCGGGACAGACAAGTACGAGCAGTACTTC.

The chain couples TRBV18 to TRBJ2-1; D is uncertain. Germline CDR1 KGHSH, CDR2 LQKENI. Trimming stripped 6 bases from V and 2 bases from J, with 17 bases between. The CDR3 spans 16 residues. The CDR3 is CASSQTTRNPYNEQFF. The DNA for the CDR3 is TGTGCCAGCTCCCAAACAACTCGAAACCCCTACAATGAGCAGTTCTTC. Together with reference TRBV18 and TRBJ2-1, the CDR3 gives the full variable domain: NAGVMQNPRHLVRRRGQEARLRCSPMKGHSHVYWYRQLPEEGLKFMVYLQKENIIDESGMPKERFSAEFPKEGPSILRIQQVVRGDSAAYFCASSQTTRNPYNEQFFGPGTRLTVL.

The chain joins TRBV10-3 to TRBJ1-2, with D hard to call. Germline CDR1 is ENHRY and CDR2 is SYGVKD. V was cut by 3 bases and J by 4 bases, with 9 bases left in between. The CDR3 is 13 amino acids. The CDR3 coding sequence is TGTGCCATCAGTGATATAGGGAGCTATGGCTACACCTTC. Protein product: CAISDIGSYGYTF.

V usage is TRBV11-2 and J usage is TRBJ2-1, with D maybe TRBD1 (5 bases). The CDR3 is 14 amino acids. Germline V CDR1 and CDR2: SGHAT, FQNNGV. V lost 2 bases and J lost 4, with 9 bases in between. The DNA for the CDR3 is TGTGCCAGCAGCTTAAGGACACCATACAATGAGCAGTTCTTC. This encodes CASSLRTPYNEQFF.

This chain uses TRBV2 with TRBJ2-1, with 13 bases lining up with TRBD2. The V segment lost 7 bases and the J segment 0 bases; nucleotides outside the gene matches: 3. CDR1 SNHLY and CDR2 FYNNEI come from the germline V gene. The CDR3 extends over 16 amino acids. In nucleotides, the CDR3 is TGTGCCAGCAAAGGGACTAGCGGGGACTCCTACAATGAGCAGTTCTTC. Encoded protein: CASKGTSGDSYNEQFF.

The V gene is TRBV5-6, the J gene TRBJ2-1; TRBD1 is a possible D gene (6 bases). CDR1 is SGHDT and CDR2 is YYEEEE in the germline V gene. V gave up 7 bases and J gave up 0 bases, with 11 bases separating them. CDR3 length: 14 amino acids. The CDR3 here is CASSTGASYNEQFF. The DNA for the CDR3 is TGTGCCAGCTCGACAGGTGCCTCCTACAATGAGCAGTTCTTC.

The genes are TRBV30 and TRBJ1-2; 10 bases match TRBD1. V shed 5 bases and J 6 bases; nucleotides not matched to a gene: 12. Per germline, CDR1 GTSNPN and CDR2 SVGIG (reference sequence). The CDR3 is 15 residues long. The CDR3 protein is CAWHPGTGVGHGYTF. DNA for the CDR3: TGTGCCTGGCACCCCGGGACAGGGGTTGGTCATGGCTACACCTTC.

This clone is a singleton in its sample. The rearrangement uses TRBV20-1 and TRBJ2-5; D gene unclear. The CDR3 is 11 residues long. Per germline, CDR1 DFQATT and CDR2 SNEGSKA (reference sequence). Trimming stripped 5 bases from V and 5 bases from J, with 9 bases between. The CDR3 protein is CSARFGETQYF. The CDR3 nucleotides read TGCAGTGCTCGATTTGGGGAGACCCAGTACTTC.

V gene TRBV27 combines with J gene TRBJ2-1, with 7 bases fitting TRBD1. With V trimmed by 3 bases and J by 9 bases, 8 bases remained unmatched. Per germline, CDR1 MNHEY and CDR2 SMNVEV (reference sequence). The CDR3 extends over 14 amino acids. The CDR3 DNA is TGTGCCAGCAGTTTTAACAGGGGAATGGGTGAGCAGTTCTTC. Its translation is CASSFNRGMGEQFF.

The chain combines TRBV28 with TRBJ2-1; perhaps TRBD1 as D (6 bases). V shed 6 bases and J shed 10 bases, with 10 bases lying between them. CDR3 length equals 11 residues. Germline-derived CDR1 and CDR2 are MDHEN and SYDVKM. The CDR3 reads CASSGTPEQFF. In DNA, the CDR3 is TGTGCCAGCAGCGGGACACCCGAGCAGTTCTTC.